The sequence of this T cell receptor (beta chain) was determined in a study of T-cell reconstitution after alpha-beta-depleted transplantation in children. Preparation of the TCRbeta library used unique molecular identifiers. TCRdb independently ran MiXCR on the PCR reads; one entry per CDR3 protein. This sample has 400,000 to 500,000 distinct CDR3 sequences, with about a tenth found just once. This clonotype was recorded a few times. The CDR3 length is 17 residues. V lost 3 bases to trimming and J lost 3 bases, with 19 bases between them. Germline values: CDR1 MGHRA, CDR2 YSYEKL. This chain connects TRBV4-1 to TRBJ2-3; D call uncertain. The sequence was collected from a human donor who donated a stem cell graft to a child with acute myeloid leukemia. The sample was PBMCs from the stem cell graft donor, taken from the stem cell graft. The CDR3 loop is CASSQVGIRAPTDTQYF. In DNA form, the CDR3 reads TGCGCCAGCAGCCAGGTCGGTATCCGGGCCCCAACAGATACGCAGTATTTT.